The rows below give T cell receptor beta chains drawn from one sample of a study of vaccination and CD4 T cells after COVID-19. These receptors lack a known antigen. TCRdb re-analysed the PCR reads in MiXCR, keeping a single row per CDR3 protein. The repertoire consists of 11,000 or so distinct CDR3 sequences, with about 27% occurring once and the leading ten covering roughly 15%. The sample was CD4+ T cells from blood, cultured in vitro. Source of these receptors: a human donor in good health. Each CDR3 is given with its conserved first and last residue. The order of the fields is D gene, V gene, J gene, clone size, CDR3 protein, CDR3 DNA. The D gene is left open where the match is weak. Only some rows state a clone size, as once, few, many or a class for expanded clones.

D: TRBD2
V: TRBV15
J: TRBJ2-3
size: NA
CDR3: CATSSSGSGDTQYF
DNA: TGTGCCACCAGCAGTAGCGGGAGTGGGGATACGCAGTATTTT

D: TRBD2
V: TRBV7-2
J: TRBJ2-1
size: few
CDR3: CASRASGRSYNEQFF
DNA: TGTGCCAGCAGGGCGAGCGGGAGATCCTACAATGAGCAGTTCTTC

D: NA
V: TRBV21-1
J: TRBJ2-1
size: few
CDR3: CASSPSTGEQFF
DNA: TGTGCCAGCAGCCCCTCAACAGGCGAGCAGTTCTTC

D: TRBD2
V: TRBV11-3
J: TRBJ2-7
size: NA
CDR3: CASSFQTSGSGYRIGRITSYEQYF
DNA: TGTGCCAGCAGCTTCCAGACTAGCGGGAGTGGATACCGTATTGGCCGTATTACCTCCTACGAGCAGTACTTC

D: TRBD1
V: TRBV10-3
J: TRBJ2-2
size: NA
CDR3: CAISSGTGGIPSTGELFF
DNA: TGTGCCATCAGCTCCGGGACAGGGGGCATCCCAAGTACCGGGGAGCTGTTTTTT

D: TRBD1
V: TRBV19
J: TRBJ1-4
size: NA
CDR3: CATKRTGGNEKLFF
DNA: TGTGCCACCAAGAGGACAGGGGGAAATGAAAAACTGTTTTTT

D: TRBD1
V: TRBV29-1
J: TRBJ1-3
size: NA
CDR3: CSATGQGGNTIYF
DNA: TGCAGCGCAACAGGACAGGGAGGAAACACCATATATTTT

D: NA
V: TRBV7-3
J: TRBJ2-1
size: NA
CDR3: CASSAGTLGYNEQFF
DNA: TGTGCCAGCAGCGCCGGGACCTTGGGCTACAATGAGCAGTTCTTC

D: NA
V: TRBV27
J: TRBJ2-3
size: NA
CDR3: CASKLSRSTDTQYF
DNA: TGTGCCAGCAAATTGAGCAGAAGCACAGATACGCAGTATTTT

D: NA
V: TRBV12-3/TRBV12-4
J: TRBJ1-6
size: NA
CDR3: CASSSQGRTPLHF
DNA: TGTGCCAGCAGTTCCCAGGGGAGGACACCCCTCCACTTT

D: TRBD1
V: TRBV27
J: TRBJ1-6
size: medium-sized
CDR3: CASSPLGQGDSPLHF
DNA: TGTGCCAGCAGTCCATTGGGACAGGGGGATTCACCCCTCCACTTT

D: NA
V: TRBV30
J: TRBJ1-2
size: NA
CDR3: CAGEAWQGKGYTF
DNA: TGTGCCGGAGAGGCATGGCAGGGAAAGGGCTACACCTTC

D: NA
V: TRBV11-2
J: TRBJ2-7
size: few
CDR3: CASSSVGGRSSYEQYF
DNA: TGTGCCAGCAGCTCCGTTGGTGGCAGGAGCTCCTACGAGCAGTACTTC

D: TRBD1
V: TRBV10-3
J: TRBJ2-7
size: medium-sized
CDR3: CATQGQGYEQYF
DNA: TGTGCCACTCAGGGACAGGGCTACGAGCAGTACTTC

D: NA
V: TRBV27
J: TRBJ1-1
size: medium-sized
CDR3: CASSFTTGLTEAFF
DNA: TGTGCCAGCAGTTTTACCACAGGGTTAACTGAAGCTTTCTTT

D: TRBD1
V: TRBV6-2/TRBV6-3
J: TRBJ2-7
size: NA
CDR3: CASSQGQSTYEQYF
DNA: TGTGCCAGCAGTCAGGGACAGTCTACCTACGAGCAGTACTTC

D: TRBD1
V: TRBV2
J: TRBJ2-7
size: few
CDR3: CASSSQGGSYEQYF
DNA: TGTGCCAGCAGCTCACAGGGGGGCTCCTACGAGCAGTACTTC

D: NA
V: TRBV6-5
J: TRBJ1-1
size: few
CDR3: CASSYLPRGHEAFF
DNA: TGTGCCAGCAGTTACTTACCGCGGGGGCATGAAGCTTTCTTT